These T cell receptor beta chains were read from a single sample in a study of cytomegalovirus exposure and HLA in healthy donors. Sequencing used immunoSEQ multiplex PCR; TCRdb keeps in-frame clones, though not all of them. The data hold under 300,000 clones, with approximately 91% observed a single time. Sample: PBMCs. The receptors shown here come from a girl aged 2 to 9 in good health and CMV-seronegative. The CDR3 runs from the conserved cysteine through the conserved F or W. A D gene is named only where the DNA matches it firmly. The size field is filled for only some rows; it gives once, few, many or a size class.

CDR3 protein: CASSLDMSGRGYGYTF
CDR3 DNA: TGTGCCAGCAGCTTAGATATGTCCGGCAGGGGCTATGGCTACACCTTC
V gene: TRBV11-2
D gene: NA
clone size: NA
J gene: TRBJ1-2

CDR3 protein: CAWRTGLAGGETQYF
CDR3 DNA: TGTGCCTGGAGGACCGGACTAGCGGGGGGGGAGACCCAGTACTTC
V gene: TRBV30
D gene: TRBD2
clone size: NA
J gene: TRBJ2-5

CDR3 protein: CASNEGTGALHF
CDR3 DNA: TGTGCCAGCAACGAGGGTACGGGGGCCCTCCACTTT
V gene: TRBV7-9
D gene: NA
clone size: NA
J gene: TRBJ1-6

CDR3 protein: CASSLDRSSTDTQYF
CDR3 DNA: TGTGCCAGCAGCTTGGACAGGTCTAGCACAGATACGCAGTATTTT
V gene: TRBV5-6
D gene: NA
clone size: once
J gene: TRBJ2-3

CDR3 protein: CASSLALAHYNEQFF
CDR3 DNA: TGTGCCAGCAGCTTAGCACTAGCGCACTACAATGAGCAGTTCTTC
V gene: TRBV7-9
D gene: TRBD2
clone size: NA
J gene: TRBJ2-1

CDR3 protein: CASSPPERAYEQYF
CDR3 DNA: TGTGCCAGCAGCCCCCCCGAAAGAGCCTACGAGCAGTACTTC
V gene: TRBV6-5
D gene: NA
clone size: NA
J gene: TRBJ2-7

CDR3 protein: CATSRDLTGLVRNQPQHF
CDR3 DNA: TGTGCCACCAGCAGAGATCTAACAGGGTTGGTTCGCAATCAGCCCCAGCATTTT
V gene: TRBV15
D gene: NA
clone size: NA
J gene: TRBJ1-5

CDR3 protein: CASSLALGSGETQYF
CDR3 DNA: TGTGCCAGCAGCTTGGCCCTGGGGAGCGGAGAGACCCAGTACTTC
V gene: TRBV5-4
D gene: NA
clone size: NA
J gene: TRBJ2-5

CDR3 protein: CASTQRFDEQFF
CDR3 DNA: TGTGCCAGCACTCAGCGCTTCGATGAGCAGTTCTTC
V gene: TRBV11-2
D gene: NA
clone size: NA
J gene: TRBJ2-1

CDR3 protein: CASSVIGEGAGVAFF
CDR3 DNA: TGTGCCAGCTCAGTCATAGGTGAAGGAGCCGGAGTAGCTTTCTTT
V gene: TRBV18
D gene: NA
clone size: NA
J gene: TRBJ1-1

CDR3 protein: CASSQKQGAFSSDTQYF
CDR3 DNA: TGTGCCAGCTCACAAAAACAGGGGGCATTCAGTTCAGATACGCAGTATTTT
V gene: TRBV18
D gene: TRBD1
clone size: NA
J gene: TRBJ2-3

CDR3 protein: CASSPWGEYQPQHF
CDR3 DNA: TGTGCCAGCAGCCCTTGGGGGGAATATCAGCCCCAGCATTTT
V gene: TRBV9
D gene: NA
clone size: NA
J gene: TRBJ1-5

CDR3 protein: CASSAGAGGNQPQHF
CDR3 DNA: TGTGCCAGCAGTGCCGGGGCAGGGGGCAACCAGCCCCAGCATTTT
V gene: TRBV11-2
D gene: TRBD1
clone size: NA
J gene: TRBJ1-5

CDR3 protein: CASIGGASGDQETQYF
CDR3 DNA: TGTGCCAGCATCGGGGGGGCTAGCGGAGACCAAGAGACCCAGTACTTC
V gene: TRBV5-4
D gene: TRBD2
clone size: NA
J gene: TRBJ2-5

CDR3 protein: CASSLEVNREAFF
CDR3 DNA: TGTGCCAGCAGCTTAGAGGTCAACAGGGAAGCTTTCTTT
V gene: TRBV7-9
D gene: NA
clone size: NA
J gene: TRBJ1-1

CDR3 protein: CASSIALTGGPYEAFF
CDR3 DNA: TGTGCCAGTAGTATAGCCCTGACAGGGGGCCCCTATGAAGCTTTCTTT
V gene: TRBV19
D gene: TRBD1
clone size: NA
J gene: TRBJ1-1

CDR3 protein: CSVETTDQPYEQYF
CDR3 DNA: TGCAGCGTTGAAACGACAGACCAACCCTACGAGCAGTACTTC
V gene: TRBV29-1
D gene: NA
clone size: once
J gene: TRBJ2-7

CDR3 protein: CASSYGQGRETQYF
CDR3 DNA: TGTGCCAGCAGCTACGGACAGGGGAGAGAGACCCAGTACTTC
V gene: TRBV5-4
D gene: TRBD1
clone size: NA
J gene: TRBJ2-5

CDR3 protein: CASSGDRTDTEAFF
CDR3 DNA: TGTGCCAGCAGTGGGGACAGGACTGACACTGAAGCTTTCTTT
V gene: TRBV6-6
D gene: TRBD1
clone size: NA
J gene: TRBJ1-1

CDR3 protein: CASSLGGGAGTRTDTQYF
CDR3 DNA: TGCGCCAGCAGCTTGGGGGGGGGTGCAGGTACCCGCACAGATACGCAGTATTTT
V gene: TRBV5-1
D gene: TRBD2
clone size: NA
J gene: TRBJ2-3

CDR3 protein: CASSLAGDRAGDSPLHF
CDR3 DNA: TGTGCCAGCAGCTTAGCCGGGGACAGGGCCGGAGATTCACCCCTCCACTTT
V gene: TRBV7-9
D gene: TRBD1
clone size: NA
J gene: TRBJ1-6

CDR3 protein: CASSPGGSNQPQHF
CDR3 DNA: TGCGCCAGCAGCCCGGGGGGGAGCAATCAGCCCCAGCATTTT
V gene: TRBV5-1
D gene: NA
clone size: NA
J gene: TRBJ1-5

CDR3 protein: CASSISSYEQYF
CDR3 DNA: TGTGCCAGCAGCATCAGCTCCTACGAGCAGTACTTC
V gene: TRBV7-9
D gene: NA
clone size: NA
J gene: TRBJ2-7

CDR3 protein: CASSSGGGTGYVVAQPQHF
CDR3 DNA: TGTGCCAGCAGTTCTGGGGGGGGGACAGGGTATGTGGTGGCTCAGCCCCAGCATTTT
V gene: TRBV28
D gene: TRBD1
clone size: NA
J gene: TRBJ1-5

CDR3 protein: CASSLATGKAGYEQYF
CDR3 DNA: TGCGCCAGCAGCTTGGCCACAGGGAAGGCAGGATACGAGCAGTACTTC
V gene: TRBV5-1
D gene: NA
clone size: once
J gene: TRBJ2-7

CDR3 protein: CASKSGRSYEQYF
CDR3 DNA: TGTGCCAGTAAAAGCGGGAGATCCTACGAGCAGTACTTC
V gene: TRBV28
D gene: TRBD2
clone size: NA
J gene: TRBJ2-7

CDR3 protein: CASSQDLLGITPLHF
CDR3 DNA: TGTGCCAGCAGCCAAGATCTCCTCGGGATTACACCCCTCCACTTT
V gene: TRBV14
D gene: NA
clone size: once
J gene: TRBJ1-6

CDR3 protein: CASSLEGQMNTEAFF
CDR3 DNA: TGTGCCAGCAGCTTAGAGGGACAGATGAACACTGAAGCTTTCTTT
V gene: TRBV7-9
D gene: TRBD1
clone size: NA
J gene: TRBJ1-1

CDR3 protein: CATYGTTNEKLFF
CDR3 DNA: TGTGCCACCTACGGGACAACTAATGAAAAACTGTTTTTT
V gene: TRBV6-1
D gene: NA
clone size: NA
J gene: TRBJ1-4

CDR3 protein: CASIEDRGGSYGYTF
CDR3 DNA: TGTGCCAGCATAGAGGACAGGGGAGGGTCCTATGGCTACACCTTC
V gene: TRBV2
D gene: TRBD1
clone size: NA
J gene: TRBJ1-2

CDR3 protein: CASSDRTGANEKLFF
CDR3 DNA: TGTGCCAGCAGTGATCGGACAGGGGCTAATGAAAAACTGTTTTTT
V gene: TRBV2
D gene: TRBD1
clone size: NA
J gene: TRBJ1-4

CDR3 protein: CASSPRMNTEAFF
CDR3 DNA: TGTGCCAGCAGTCCCCGTATGAACACTGAAGCTTTCTTT
V gene: TRBV5-4
D gene: NA
clone size: NA
J gene: TRBJ1-1

CDR3 protein: CASSLAAGLGWNEQFF
CDR3 DNA: TGTGCCAGCAGCTTAGCCGCAGGACTAGGGTGGAATGAGCAGTTCTTC
V gene: TRBV7-9
D gene: TRBD2
clone size: NA
J gene: TRBJ2-1

CDR3 protein: CASSPTNRGIGYGYTF
CDR3 DNA: TGTGCCAGCAGTCCTACCAACAGGGGAATCGGCTATGGCTACACCTTC
V gene: TRBV28
D gene: TRBD1
clone size: NA
J gene: TRBJ1-2

CDR3 protein: CASSPPRLAGGDEQFF
CDR3 DNA: TGTGCCAGCAGCCCACCCCGGCTAGCGGGAGGGGATGAGCAGTTCTTC
V gene: TRBV13
D gene: TRBD2
clone size: NA
J gene: TRBJ2-1

CDR3 protein: CASSPLGAAYEQYF
CDR3 DNA: TGCGCCAGCAGCCCTTTGGGGGCCGCCTACGAGCAGTACTTC
V gene: TRBV5-1
D gene: NA
clone size: NA
J gene: TRBJ2-7

CDR3 protein: CASSYPGAGVYEQYF
CDR3 DNA: TGTGCCAGCAGTTACCCCGGGGCGGGGGTGTACGAGCAGTACTTC
V gene: TRBV6-6
D gene: TRBD2
clone size: NA
J gene: TRBJ2-7

CDR3 protein: CASSVFRDSYNEQFF
CDR3 DNA: TGTGCCAGCAGCGTGTTCCGGGACAGCTACAATGAGCAGTTCTTC
V gene: TRBV9
D gene: TRBD1
clone size: NA
J gene: TRBJ2-1

CDR3 protein: CASSEALAGGRLQFF
CDR3 DNA: TGTGCCAGCAGTGAAGCCCTAGCGGGGGGGCGTTTGCAGTTCTTC
V gene: TRBV2
D gene: TRBD2
clone size: NA
J gene: TRBJ2-1

CDR3 protein: CASTPNGRFQETQYF
CDR3 DNA: TGTGCCAGCACCCCGAATGGGAGATTCCAAGAGACCCAGTACTTC
V gene: TRBV6-5
D gene: NA
clone size: few
J gene: TRBJ2-5

CDR3 protein: CASSVGGQLTYEQYF
CDR3 DNA: TGTGCCAGCAGCGTAGGTGGACAGCTTACCTACGAGCAGTACTTC
V gene: TRBV9
D gene: NA
clone size: NA
J gene: TRBJ2-7

CDR3 protein: CASSVGQGGRGYTF
CDR3 DNA: TGTGCCAGCAGCGTAGGACAGGGGGGCCGGGGCTACACCTTC
V gene: TRBV9
D gene: TRBD1
clone size: NA
J gene: TRBJ1-2

CDR3 protein: CASTTSDRAHTGELFF
CDR3 DNA: TGTGCCAGCACCACGTCGGACAGGGCGCACACCGGGGAGCTGTTTTTT
V gene: TRBV5-4
D gene: TRBD1
clone size: NA
J gene: TRBJ2-2

CDR3 protein: CASSLAVSSYNEQFF
CDR3 DNA: TGTGCCAGCAGTTTAGCGGTTAGCTCCTACAATGAGCAGTTCTTC
V gene: TRBV6-6
D gene: NA
clone size: NA
J gene: TRBJ2-1

CDR3 protein: CSVEVQDSNQPQHF
CDR3 DNA: TGCAGCGTTGAGGTACAGGATAGCAATCAGCCCCAGCATTTT
V gene: TRBV29-1
D gene: NA
clone size: few
J gene: TRBJ1-5

CDR3 protein: CASSQDYVPYGYTF
CDR3 DNA: TGTGCCAGCAGCCAAGACTACGTACCCTATGGCTACACCTTC
V gene: TRBV4-2
D gene: NA
clone size: NA
J gene: TRBJ1-2

CDR3 protein: CASSYTGTGDMNTEAFF
CDR3 DNA: TGTGCCAGCAGCTACACCGGGACAGGGGACATGAACACTGAAGCTTTCTTT
V gene: TRBV7-2
D gene: TRBD1
clone size: NA
J gene: TRBJ1-1

CDR3 protein: CASSQVATGTITYEQYF
CDR3 DNA: TGTGCCAGCAGCCAAGTGGCAACCGGGACTATAACCTACGAGCAGTACTTC
V gene: TRBV4-2
D gene: TRBD2
clone size: NA
J gene: TRBJ2-7

CDR3 protein: CASSLISGWVYNEQFF
CDR3 DNA: TGTGCCAGCAGCTTGATTTCAGGGTGGGTCTACAATGAGCAGTTCTTC
V gene: TRBV5-6
D gene: NA
clone size: NA
J gene: TRBJ2-1

CDR3 protein: CASSLAREWYEQYF
CDR3 DNA: TGTGCCAGCAGCTTAGCGCGGGAGTGGTACGAGCAGTACTTC
V gene: TRBV7-9
D gene: TRBD2
clone size: NA
J gene: TRBJ2-7

CDR3 protein: CASTTLGQGLGQPQHF
CDR3 DNA: TGTGCCAGCACCACATTGGGACAGGGTCTGGGGCAGCCCCAGCATTTT
V gene: TRBV28
D gene: TRBD1
clone size: NA
J gene: TRBJ1-5

CDR3 protein: CSVGREGLNTGELFF
CDR3 DNA: TGCAGCGTTGGGCGGGAGGGCCTTAACACCGGGGAGCTGTTTTTT
V gene: TRBV29-1
D gene: TRBD2
clone size: NA
J gene: TRBJ2-2

CDR3 protein: CASSVVAGGSDTQYF
CDR3 DNA: TGTGCCAGCAGCGTAGTAGCGGGTGGGTCGGATACGCAGTATTTT
V gene: TRBV9
D gene: TRBD2
clone size: NA
J gene: TRBJ2-3

CDR3 protein: CASSSASGTNTGELFF
CDR3 DNA: TGTGCCAGCAGTTCCGCTAGCGGGACTAACACCGGGGAGCTGTTTTTT
V gene: TRBV27
D gene: TRBD2
clone size: NA
J gene: TRBJ2-2

CDR3 protein: CASSVDRDPQYEQYF
CDR3 DNA: TGTGCCAGCAGCGTCGACAGGGACCCTCAGTACGAGCAGTACTTC
V gene: TRBV7-9
D gene: TRBD1
clone size: NA
J gene: TRBJ2-7

CDR3 protein: CASSLEGSWETQYF
CDR3 DNA: TGTGCCAGCAGCTTGGAGGGGTCGTGGGAGACCCAGTACTTC
V gene: TRBV5-4
D gene: NA
clone size: NA
J gene: TRBJ2-5

CDR3 protein: CAISLETSGGIYEQYF
CDR3 DNA: TGTGCCATCAGTCTCGAGACTAGCGGGGGTATATACGAGCAGTACTTC
V gene: TRBV10-3
D gene: TRBD2
clone size: NA
J gene: TRBJ2-7

CDR3 protein: CASSFRDRDVYEQYF
CDR3 DNA: TGTGCCAGTAGTTTCCGGGACAGGGACGTCTACGAGCAGTACTTC
V gene: TRBV19
D gene: TRBD1
clone size: NA
J gene: TRBJ2-7

CDR3 protein: CASSTSLNTEAFF
CDR3 DNA: TGTGCCAGCAGTACTAGTCTAAACACTGAAGCTTTCTTT
V gene: TRBV14
D gene: NA
clone size: NA
J gene: TRBJ1-1